The clone carrying this TCR beta chain came up many times. Its antigen is currently unknown. This specimen comes from a study of T-cell memory formation after mild COVID-19. Study outcomes and limitations: Contracting clones localized mainly to CM and EM when CD4+ and mainly to EMRA when CD8+.

Germline V gene lookup returns CDR1 SGHKS and CDR2 YYEKEE (reference sequence). The CDR3 length is 15 residues. V trimming: 2 bases; J trimming: 5 bases; junction bases outside the gene matches: 9. 5'RACE primed at constant segments yielded TCR alpha and TCR beta cDNA libraries bearing sample barcodes and UMIs. MiXCR, applied by TCRdb to the 5' RACE reads, yields one record per CDR3 protein. The table records roughly 250,000 distinct CDR3 sequences, 16% of them present only once. This TCR came from a man between 18 and 35 years old who had mild COVID-19 (a few samples of this study predate the infection). Cell type and time point are not known. Source material: PBMCs or a T cell subset sorted from them (not recorded which). This chain joins TRBV5-5 and TRBJ2-5; TRBD1 matches 7 bases. The CDR3 bases are TGTGCCAGCAGCTTCCCAACAGGGGTAGACGAGACCCAGTACTTC. This gives the protein CASSFPTGVDETQYF. The full variable domain, in which reference TRBV5-5 and TRBJ2-5 provide the parts outside the CDR3, is DAGVTQSPTHLIKTRGQQVTLRCSPISGHKSVSWYQQVLGQGPQFIFQYYEKEERGRGNFPDRFSARQFPNYSSELNVNALLLGDSALYLCASSFPTGVDETQYFGPGTRLLVL.